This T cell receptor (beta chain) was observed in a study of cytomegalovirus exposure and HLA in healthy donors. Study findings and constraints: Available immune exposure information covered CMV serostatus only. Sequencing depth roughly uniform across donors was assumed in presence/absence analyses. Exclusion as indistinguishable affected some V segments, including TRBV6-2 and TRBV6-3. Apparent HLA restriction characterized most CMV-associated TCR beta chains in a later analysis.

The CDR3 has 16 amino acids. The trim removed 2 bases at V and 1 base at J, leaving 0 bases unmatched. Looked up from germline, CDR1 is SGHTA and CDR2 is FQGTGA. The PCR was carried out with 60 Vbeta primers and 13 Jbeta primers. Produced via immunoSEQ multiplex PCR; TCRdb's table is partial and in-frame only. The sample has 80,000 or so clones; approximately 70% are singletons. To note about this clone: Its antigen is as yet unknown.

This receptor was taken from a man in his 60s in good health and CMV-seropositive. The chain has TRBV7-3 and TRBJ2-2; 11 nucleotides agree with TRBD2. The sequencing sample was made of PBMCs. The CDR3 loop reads CASSLLAGGNTGELFF. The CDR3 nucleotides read TGTGCCAGCAGCTTACTAGCGGGAGGGAACACCGGGGAGCTGTTTTTT. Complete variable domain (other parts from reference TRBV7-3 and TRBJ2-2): GAGVSQTPSNKVTEKGKYVELRCDPISGHTALYWYRQSLGQGPEFLIYFQGTGAADDSGLPNDRFFAVRPEGSVSTLKIQRTERGDSAVYLCASSLLAGGNTGELFFGEGSRLTVL.